Presented here are 23 T cell receptor beta chains from one specimen sequenced in a study of tumor and adjacent non-tumor tissue in lung cancer. The library came from three nested PCR rounds adapted from ARM-PCR protocols. TCRdb redid the calling of the multiplex PCR reads with MiXCR, one entry per CDR3 protein. Of 60,000 to 80,000 distinct CDR3 sequences in the sample, 55% to 70% were seen once. The template was RNA from unsorted bulk tissue. Distant lung tissue was collected more than 3 cm away from the tumor edge. Sequenced material: distant non-tumor lung tissue. The source of these receptors is a woman aged 45-60 years with non-small cell lung cancer.

In the case of this clonotype: A junction boundary mismatches the germline segment, possibly from a read error. V and J are TRBV29-1 and TRBJ2-7, with TRBD2 matching over 13 bases. The CDR3 covers 14 residues. Germline V gene sequence: CDR1 SQVTM, CDR2 ANQGSEA. CDR3 DNA: TGCAGCGTTGAAGGGACTAGCGGGAGCTACGAGCAATATTTC. Translation: CSVEGTSGSYEQYF.

As for this clonotype: One end of the junction fails to match germline, which may point to a read error. This chain joins TRBV6-1 and TRBJ2-3; TRBD2 agrees at 7 bases. CDR1 and CDR2 from the germline V gene are MNHNS and SASEGT. This CDR3 comprises 14 residues. The CDR3 DNA reads TGTGTCAGCAGTGGGACTGGCGGGAGAGATACGCAGTATTTT. Translation gives CVSSGTGGRDTQYF.

With respect to this clonotype: One end of the junction is discordant with germline, which a read error may explain. This rearrangement joins TRBV4-2 to TRBJ1-2, with 7 bases identical to TRBD1. Germline V gene sequence: CDR1 LGHNA, CDR2 YNFKEQ. The CDR3 sequence is 12 residues long. Here the CDR3 DNA reads TGTCCCAGCACCGACAGGGACTATAGCTACACCTTC. Amino acids: CPSTDRDYSYTF.

This clonotype was seen once. At one end, the junction sequence differs from germline, possibly due to a read error. The genes are TRBV4-1 and TRBJ2-1; D is possibly TRBD1 or TRBD2 (5 bases each). Germline V lookup: CDR1 MGHRA, CDR2 YSYEKL. The length of the CDR3 is 15 residues. CDR3 bases: TGCGCCAGCAGCCTAACTAGGGGCCCCTACGATGAGCAGTTCTTC. Its translation is CASSLTRGPYDEQFF.

This clonotype was counted only a few times. Just one base apart from a much larger clone, this may be a read error. The chain combines TRBV5-1 with TRBJ2-5, with no clear D. CDR3 length: 11 residues. In germline, CDR1 is SGHRS, CDR2 YFSETQ. CDR3 residues: CVSSSQETQYF. CDR3 coding DNA: TGCGTCAGCAGCTCCCAAGAGACCCAGTACTTC.

There are many counts of this clonotype. The rearrangement uses TRBV4-3 and TRBJ2-2; D may be TRBD2 (5 bases). Trimming took off 0 bases at V and 6 bases at J, with 11 bases between the two ends. Germline V gene data show CDR1 as LGHNA and CDR2 as YSLEER. This CDR3 has 15 amino acids. CDR3 nucleotides: TGCGCCAGCAGCCAAGATGAGGGAGCACCCGGGGAGCTGTTTTTT. As protein: CASSQDEGAPGELFF.

This clonotype was detected a few times. This chain joins TRBV11-2 and TRBJ2-7; D is perhaps TRBD2 (5 bases). TRBJ2-1 explains the end of the DNA better; the J call may be wrong. Germline CDR1 SGHAT, CDR2 FQNNGV. The length of the CDR3 is 13 residues. CDR3 sequence: CASSLAAGYEQFF. The DNA of the CDR3 is TGTGCCAGCAGCCTAGCTGCTGGGTACGAGCAGTTCTTC.

This clonotype was observed at least ten times. This chain joins TRBV5-6 and TRBJ2-3, with 16 bases that match TRBD2. This CDR3 has 20 residues. Germline V gives CDR1 SGHDT, CDR2 YYEEEE. V lost 0 bases and J lost 6; bases outside the gene matches: 13. CDR3 DNA sequence: TGTGCCAGCAGCTTGGTCTTAGGGACTAGCGGGAGGGCCTCGTCGGATACGCAGTATTTT. Translation gives CASSLVLGTSGRASSDTQYF. Filled out from reference TRBV5-6 and TRBJ2-3, the complete variable domain reads DAGVTQSPTHLIKTRGQQVTLRCSPKSGHDTVSWYQQALGQGPQFIFQYYEEEERQRGNFPDRFSGHQFPNYSSELNVNALLLGDSALYLCASSLVLGTSGRASSDTQYFGPGTRLTVL.

This clonotype was counted between two and nine times. The gene calls are TRBV28 and TRBJ2-7; 11 bases map to TRBD1. V gave up 5 bases and J gave up 2 bases; unmatched junction bases: 2. The germline V gene encodes CDR1 MDHEN and CDR2 SYDVKM. The CDR3 is made up of 14 amino acids. Here the CDR3 reads CASSEGQGAYEQYF. In DNA, the CDR3 is TGTGCCAGCAGTGAGGGACAGGGGGCCTACGAGCAGTACTTC.

Comment on this clonotype: This sequence may be a read error, since a much larger clone differs from it by one base. The chain has TRBV20-1 and TRBJ2-2; D is undetermined. The V end lost 1 base, the J end lost 10 bases, and 10 bases lay between the germline ends. From germline, CDR1 is DFQATT and CDR2 SNEGSKA (reference sequence). The CDR3 length is 12 residues. Here the CDR3 DNA reads TGCAGTGCTAGAGGAGCGCCCGAGGAGCTGTTTTTT. This gives the protein CSARGAPEELFF.

Details on this clonotype: The germline gene is not matched at one end of the junction; a read error may be the cause. The chain combines TRBV11-3 with TRBJ2-1, with D unresolved. Germline CDR1 SGHNT, CDR2 YENEEA. CDR3 size: 13 residues. In nucleotides, the CDR3 is TGTGCCAGCAGCTTAGATTGGAACAATGAGCAATCCTTC. Amino acid sequence: CASSLDWNNEQSF.

With regard to this clonotype: A read error may account for a junction end that differs from germline. The chain is built from TRBV11-1 and TRBJ2-1; 7 bases are a match to TRBD1. The CDR3 is made up of 14 amino acids. Per the germline V gene, CDR1 is SGHAT and CDR2 is FQDESV (reference sequence). CDR3 sequence (DNA): TGTACCAGCAGCTTAGCTGATGGACAGGATGAGCAGTTCTTC. This translates into CTSSLADGQDEQFF.

This clonotype was counted many times. The chain combines TRBV29-1 with TRBJ2-1; the D gene is possibly TRBD1 (5 bases). Per the germline V gene, CDR1 is SQVTM and CDR2 is ANQGSEA. The CDR3 sequence is 18 residues long. Trimming pared 0 bases from V and 3 bases from J, leaving 21 bases between. CDR3 DNA sequence: TGCAGCGTTGAAGAGGGGATCGTCGGCCAGGGCTTCTACAATGAGCAGTTCTTC. It specifies CSVEEGIVGQGFYNEQFF.

This clonotype was detected many times. The chain recombines TRBV6-2 or TRBV6-3 with TRBJ2-5; D gene unclear. Germline V lookup: CDR1 MNHEY, CDR2 SVGEGT. V lost 6 bases and J 3 bases, leaving 5 bases between the germline ends. There are 11 residues in the CDR3. Here the CDR3 DNA reads TGTGCCAGCAGGAAAAAAGAGACCCAGTACTTC. It translates to CASRKKETQYF.

Turning to this clonotype: A much more abundant neighbour one base away suggests this may be a read error. The rearrangement links TRBV12-3 or TRBV12-4 to TRBJ2-3; D unclear. The CDR3 is 13 residues long. Trimming shortened V by 11 bases and J by 4 bases, and 16 bases separated the two germline ends. This CDR3 is CAGTLFSSDTQYF. For the CDR3, the DNA is TGTGCCGGCACCCTTTTTAGCTCAGATACGCAGTATTTT.

Concerning this clonotype itself: A much larger clonotype is one base distant, so this may be a read error. This chain connects TRBV5-4 to TRBJ2-7; D could derive from TRBD1 or TRBD2 (6 bases each). CDR1 is SGHNT and CDR2 is YYREEE in the germline V gene (reference sequence). The V end was cut by 4 bases, the J end by 0 bases, with 11 bases between. CDR3 size: 14 residues. The CDR3 DNA reads TGTGCCAGCAGCATGGAGGGACACTCCTACGAGCAGTACTTC. This gives the protein CASSMEGHSYEQYF.

On this clonotype: A read error may produce the germline difference seen at one junction end. DNA of the CDR3: TGTGCCAACAGCTTTGGACTCTACCAAGAGACCCAGTACTTC. Protein product: CANSFGLYQETQYF. This chain joins TRBV11-2 and TRBJ2-5; possible D gene TRBD2, 5 bases. The germline CDR1 and CDR2 sequences are SGHAT and FQNNGV. CDR3 length: 14 residues.

Comment on this clonotype: One end of the junction fails to match germline, which may point to a read error. V usage is TRBV20-1 and J usage is TRBJ2-6; D is possibly TRBD1 (5 bases). This CDR3 is 17 amino acids long. CDR1 and CDR2 from the germline V gene are DFQATT and SNEGSKA (reference sequence). The CDR3 nucleotides are TGCGTTGCGGCAATCCGCGGCGGTTTCTCTGGGGCCAACATCCTGACTTTC. Translation gives CVAAIRGGFSGANILTF.

The rearrangement links TRBV2 to TRBJ2-7; possibly TRBD1 for D (5 bases). The CDR3 sequence is 13 residues long. Per the germline V gene, CDR1 is SNHLY and CDR2 is FYNNEI. V shed 8 bases and J shed 6 bases, with 17 bases lying between them. CDR3 bases: TGTGCCAGCGTGGGCCAGGGCGTCGTCGAGCAGTACTTC. Protein product: CASVGQGVVEQYF.

Regarding this clonotype: This may come from a read error, since a much larger clone is one base off. The chain combines TRBV20-1 with TRBJ1-5, with TRBD1 as a possible D gene (5 bases). The germline CDR1 and CDR2 sequences are DFQATT and SNEGSKA (reference sequence). The CDR3 is 14 residues long. The V and J ends lost 5 bases and 5 bases respectively, with 16 bases between them. CDR3 sequence (DNA): TGCAGTGCTGGTCGTTGGGACGTTTATCAGCCCCAGCATTTT. Its protein is CSAGRWDVYQPQHF.

The table lists this clonotype with many counts. The CDR3 DNA follows: TGTGCCAGCAGCTTACTGCGGTCGAACGAGCAGTACTTC. Protein: CASSLLRSNEQYF. The rearrangement uses TRBV13 and TRBJ2-7, with D uncertain. V lost 2 bases and J lost 5, with 10 bases in between. The CDR3 is made up of 13 amino acids. Per germline, CDR1 PRHDT and CDR2 FYEKMQ (reference sequence).

On this clonotype itself: A much more abundant neighbour one base away suggests this may be a read error. The rearrangement joins TRBV4-1 to TRBJ1-2, with a tentative D call TRBD1 (5 bases). The CDR3 is 16 residues long. Germline CDR1 and CDR2: MGHRA and YSYEKL. V shed 5 bases and J shed 0 bases, with 16 bases lying between them. CDR3 coding DNA: TGCGCCAGCAGCAAGATACCGGGGGGTACTAACTATGGCTACACCTTC. Residues: CASSKIPGGTNYGYTF.

The table lists this clonotype with many counts. V and J are TRBV11-3 and TRBJ2-1, with unresolved D. Germline V gene lookup returns CDR1 SGHNT and CDR2 YENEEA. V lost 0 bases and J lost 6, with 15 bases in between. The CDR3 has 16 amino acids. For the CDR3, the DNA is TGTGCCAGCAGCTTAGACGGCCGGATAGGCGGCAATGAGCAGTTCTTC. Translating gives CASSLDGRIGGNEQFF.